Presented here are 20 T cell receptor beta chains from one specimen sequenced in a study of blood T cells in healthy people across ages. The authors ran a second PCR of about 7 to 11 cycles using a sample-barcoded 5' primer and a J-beta primer mix. TCRdb reanalysed the 5' RACE reads using MiXCR and keeps one entry per CDR3 protein. Of under 2,000,000 distinct CDR3 sequences listed, 49% were seen once; the top ten hold over 2%. Sequencing used blood. These receptors originate from a woman aged 40 to 50 in good health.

The table lists this clonotype with a few counts. CDR3 sequence: CASSQGGWSYNEQFF. CDR3 coding DNA: TGCGCCAGCAGCCAGGGAGGTTGGTCCTACAATGAGCAGTTCTTC. The rearrangement joins TRBV4-3 to TRBJ2-1; perhaps TRBD2 as D (6 bases). The ends were cut back, 3 bases at V and 1 base at J, with 10 bases in the middle. Germline V gene sequence: CDR1 LGHNA, CDR2 YSLEER. This CDR3 is 15 amino acids long.

This clonotype was detected only a few times. The V gene is TRBV15, the J gene TRBJ2-5, with D perhaps matching TRBD1 (5 bases). Germline lookup yields CDR1 LNHNV and CDR2 YYDKDF (reference sequence). CDR3 length: 15 residues. V was cut by 0 bases and J by 1 base, with 9 bases left in between. The DNA for the CDR3 is TGTGCCACCAGCAGAGACCGGACAATCCAAGAGACCCAGTACTTC. Encoded protein: CATSRDRTIQETQYF.

The chain couples TRBV15 to TRBJ2-5; 7 bases map to TRBD2. The CDR3 sequence is 17 residues long. CDR1 and CDR2 from the germline V gene are LNHNV and YYDKDF (reference sequence). Unmatched junction bases numbered 14, after V lost 1 base and J lost 6 bases. CDR3 region: CATSRVVGTGGFQTQYF. The CDR3 DNA is TGTGCCACCAGCAGAGTCGTTGGGACGGGGGGTTTCCAGACCCAGTACTTC.

There are a few counts of this clonotype. The CDR3 DNA reads as TGTGCCAGCAGATTCTACAGGGGGCCGCAAGAGACCCAGTACTTC. Translating gives CASRFYRGPQETQYF. The V and J genes are TRBV28 and TRBJ2-5; 9 bases agree with TRBD1. Germline CDR1 reads MDHEN; CDR2 reads SYDVKM. Unmatched junction bases numbered 7, after V lost 6 bases and J lost 2 bases. This CDR3 has 15 residues.

The chain carries TRBV27 and TRBJ1-1, with D uncertain. Germline V gene lookup returns CDR1 MNHEY and CDR2 SMNVEV (reference sequence). This CDR3 contains 12 residues. Trimming pared 2 bases from V and 6 bases from J, leaving 7 bases between. CDR3 bases: TGTGCCAGCAGTTTACCAGGAGCTGAAGCTTTCTTT. Translation: CASSLPGAEAFF.

V and J are TRBV4-2 and TRBJ1-1; 8 bases match TRBD1. This CDR3 has 17 amino acids. V shed 0 bases, J shed 5 bases, and the junction held 11 bases outside the gene matches. Germline loops: CDR1 LGHNA, CDR2 YNFKEQ. Here the CDR3 DNA reads TGTGCCAGCAGCCAAGATCCCAGGGGGCAATTTCTGACTGAAGCTTTCTTT. It codes for CASSQDPRGQFLTEAFF.

This clonotype was found a few times. The rearrangement links TRBV10-1 to TRBJ2-1; D ambiguous. With 5 bases removed from V and 10 bases from J, the gap between germline ends came to 12 bases. The germline CDR1 and CDR2 sequences are WNHNN and SYGVQD (reference sequence). This CDR3 has 12 residues. The CDR3 bases are TGCGCCAGCAGTTTTTCATCCATGGAGCAGTTCTTC. Protein: CASSFSSMEQFF.

In this sample, this clonotype turned up a few times. V and J are TRBV20-1 and TRBJ2-3, with D unresolved. The V gene lost 2 bases and the J gene lost 5 bases, with 8 bases spanning the gap. Germline V gene sequence: CDR1 DFQATT, CDR2 SNEGSKA (reference sequence). CDR3 size: 12 residues. CDR3: CSARNLGDTQYF. The DNA for the CDR3 is TGCAGTGCTAGAAACCTGGGAGATACGCAGTATTTT.

This chain joins TRBV11-2 and TRBJ2-7, with 10 bases aligning to TRBD1. Germline values: CDR1 SGHAT, CDR2 FQNNGV. The CDR3 consists of 14 residues. The J segment lost 5 bases and the V segment lost 5 bases, leaving 6 bases of the junction unmatched. As DNA, the CDR3 is TGTGCCAGCAGCCGGGGACAGGGGTCCAACGAGCAGTACTTC. Amino acid sequence: CASSRGQGSNEQYF.

The CDR3 DNA sequence: TGCAGCCCGCTCCGATTTAGGGCCAATCAGCCCCAGCATTTT. Its translation is CSPLRFRANQPQHF. This chain joins TRBV20-1 and TRBJ1-5; the D is unclear. Germline CDR1 and CDR2: DFQATT and SNEGSKA (reference sequence). The CDR3 sequence is 14 residues long.

V gene TRBV29-1 combines with J gene TRBJ2-3, with 7 bases that match TRBD2. The V segment lost 5 bases and the J segment 3 bases; nucleotides outside the gene matches: 2. CDR3 length equals 12 residues. Germline CDR1 and CDR2: SQVTM and ANQGSEA. CDR3 coding DNA: TGCAGCGTTAGGGAGGGGACAGATACGCAGTATTTT. Translating it yields CSVREGTDTQYF.

The chain recombines TRBV15 with TRBJ2-1; D is possibly TRBD1 (5 bases). Germline V gene lookup returns CDR1 LNHNV and CDR2 YYDKDF (reference sequence). The length of the CDR3 is 13 residues. Trimming took 0 bases from V and 10 from J, leaving 10 bases between them. CDR3 in DNA: TGTGCCACCAGCAGAGATCCCGACAGAGAGCAGTTCTTC. It codes for CATSRDPDREQFF.

The chain uses TRBV4-2 and TRBJ2-7, with D perhaps matching TRBD1 or TRBD2 (5 bases each). Germline CDR1 LGHNA, CDR2 YNFKEQ. CDR3 length: 16 residues. The V end was cut by 1 base, the J end by 6 bases, with 19 bases between. For the CDR3, the DNA is TGTGCCAGCAGCCAAGCCCCGCTCCGGGGCAGCAGCGAGCAGTACTTC. Its translation: CASSQAPLRGSSEQYF.

As DNA, the CDR3 is TGTGCCAGCAGCTCTTATACAGGGGAATCTGGGGCCAACGTCCTGACTTTC. It is translated as CASSSYTGESGANVLTF. V gene TRBV7-9 combines with J gene TRBJ2-6; 7 bases match TRBD1. Germline V gene data show CDR1 as SEHNR and CDR2 as FQNEAQ (reference sequence). The CDR3 sequence is 17 residues long. V shed 4 bases, J shed 1 base, and the junction held 7 bases outside the gene matches.

This chain uses TRBV20-1 with TRBJ1-2, with a possible D match to TRBD1 (6 bases). Between the trimmed V and J ends, which lost 4 bases and 5 bases, there was a span of 23 bases. Looked up from germline, CDR1 is DFQATT and CDR2 is SNEGSKA (reference sequence). The CDR3 is 16 amino acids. The DNA of the CDR3 is TGCAGTGCTACCTCCCAGGGAGCAGGGGACGGTTATGGCTACACCTTC. Encoded protein: CSATSQGAGDGYGYTF.

There are many counts of this clonotype. The chain has TRBV29-1 and TRBJ2-5, with a possible D match to TRBD1 (5 bases). V lost 3 bases, J lost 5 bases, and 19 bases lay in between. In germline, CDR1 is SQVTM, CDR2 ANQGSEA. This CDR3 comprises 15 residues. CDR3 region: CSVDFAWGQRETQYF. In DNA, the CDR3 is TGCAGCGTTGACTTTGCCTGGGGCCAGAGGGAGACCCAGTACTTC.

In its sample, this clonotype was seen a few times. The DNA for the CDR3 is TGTGCCACCAGCAGAGGTAGCGCGGGGGGTTACAATGAGCAGTACTTC. Protein sequence: CATSRGSAGGYNEQYF. The chain links TRBV15 to TRBJ2-1; 8 bases align to TRBD2. The tail of the sequence fits TRBJ2-7 better, so the J call may be wrong. This CDR3 contains 16 residues. CDR1 and CDR2 from the germline V gene are LNHNV and YYDKDF (reference sequence).

CDR3 in amino acids: CATSDPSGGDNTQYF. Here the CDR3 DNA reads TGTGCCACCAGTGACCCGTCTGGGGGCGACAATACGCAGTATTTT. V and J are TRBV24-1 and TRBJ2-3; D is possibly TRBD1 (6 bases). Between the trimmed V and J ends, which lost 4 bases and 7 bases, there was a span of 17 bases. The length of the CDR3 is 15 residues. Germline V lookup: CDR1 KGHDR, CDR2 SFDVKD.

J is TRBJ1-5 and V is TRBV25-1; 9 bases fit TRBD1. CDR1 and CDR2 (germline): MGHDK, SYGVNS. This CDR3 region has 14 residues. The junction had 7 bases not matched to a gene; V was cut back by 4 bases and J by 9 bases. CDR3: CASSAGQGVLPQHF. As DNA, the CDR3 is TGTGCCAGCAGTGCGGGACAGGGTGTTTTGCCCCAGCATTTT.

J is TRBJ2-5 and V is TRBV20-1; D possibly uses TRBD1 or TRBD2 (5 bases each). The CDR3 runs to 15 residues. V lost 0 bases, J lost 1 base, and 12 bases lay in between. CDR1 is DFQATT, CDR2 SNEGSKA, per germline (reference sequence). DNA of the CDR3: TGCAGTGCTAGAGATATTGCAGGGAGCCAAGAGACCCAGTACTTC. It specifies CSARDIAGSQETQYF.